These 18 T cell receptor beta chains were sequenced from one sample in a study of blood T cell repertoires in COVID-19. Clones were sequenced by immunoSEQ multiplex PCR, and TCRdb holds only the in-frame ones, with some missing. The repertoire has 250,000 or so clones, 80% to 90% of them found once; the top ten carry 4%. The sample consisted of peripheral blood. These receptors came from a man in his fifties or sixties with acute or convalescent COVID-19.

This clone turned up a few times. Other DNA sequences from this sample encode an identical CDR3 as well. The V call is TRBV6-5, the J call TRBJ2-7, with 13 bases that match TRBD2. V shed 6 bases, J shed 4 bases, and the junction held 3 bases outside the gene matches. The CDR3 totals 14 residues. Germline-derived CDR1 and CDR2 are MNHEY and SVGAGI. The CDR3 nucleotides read TGTGCCAGCAGCTGGACTAGCGGGAGTTACGAGCAGTACTTC. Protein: CASSWTSGSYEQYF.

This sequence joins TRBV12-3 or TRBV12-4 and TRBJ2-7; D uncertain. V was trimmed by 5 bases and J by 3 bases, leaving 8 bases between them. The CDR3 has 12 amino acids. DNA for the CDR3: TGTGCCAGCAGTAACCCCGGCTACGAGCAGTACTTC. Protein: CASSNPGYEQYF.

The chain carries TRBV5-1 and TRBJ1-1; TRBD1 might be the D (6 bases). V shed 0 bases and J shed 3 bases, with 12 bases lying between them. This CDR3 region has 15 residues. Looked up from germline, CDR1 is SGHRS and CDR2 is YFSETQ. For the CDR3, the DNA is TGCGCCAGCAGCTTGGGCCAGGGGAGATACACTGAAGCTTTCTTT. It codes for CASSLGQGRYTEAFF.

As DNA, the CDR3 is TGTGCCATCAGTGCTCCACAAGAGAACACTGAAGCTTTCTTT. Its translation: CAISAPQENTEAFF. This sequence joins TRBV10-3 and TRBJ1-1; D uncertain. The CDR3 spans 14 residues. Germline V gives CDR1 ENHRY, CDR2 SYGVKD. Between the trimmed V and J ends, which lost 4 bases and 1 base, there was a span of 10 bases.

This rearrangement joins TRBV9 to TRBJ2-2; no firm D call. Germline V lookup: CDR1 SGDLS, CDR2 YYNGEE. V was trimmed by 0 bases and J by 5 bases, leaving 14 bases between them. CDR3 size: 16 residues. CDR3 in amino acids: CASSVAQVVATGELFF. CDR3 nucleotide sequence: TGTGCCAGCAGCGTAGCCCAAGTGGTGGCAACCGGGGAGCTGTTTTTT.

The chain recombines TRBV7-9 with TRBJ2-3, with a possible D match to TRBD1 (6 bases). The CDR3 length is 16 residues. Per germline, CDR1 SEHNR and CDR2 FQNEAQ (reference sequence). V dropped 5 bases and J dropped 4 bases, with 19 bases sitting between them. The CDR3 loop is CASSTQTGVLPDTQYF. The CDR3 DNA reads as TGTGCCAGCAGCACCCAGACAGGCGTTCTTCCAGATACGCAGTATTTT.

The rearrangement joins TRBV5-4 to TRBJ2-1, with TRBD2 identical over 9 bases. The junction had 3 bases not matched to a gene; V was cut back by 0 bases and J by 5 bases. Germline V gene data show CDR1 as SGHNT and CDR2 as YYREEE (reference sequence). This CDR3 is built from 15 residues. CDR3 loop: CASSLGGGGNNEQFF. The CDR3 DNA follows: TGTGCCAGCAGCTTGGGCGGGGGGGGAAACAATGAGCAGTTCTTC.

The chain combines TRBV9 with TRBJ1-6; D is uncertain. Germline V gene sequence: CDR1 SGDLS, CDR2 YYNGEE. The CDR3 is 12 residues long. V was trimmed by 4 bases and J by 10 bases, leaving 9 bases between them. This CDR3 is CASSQVNSPLHF. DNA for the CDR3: TGTGCCAGCAGCCAGGTCAACTCACCCCTCCACTTT.

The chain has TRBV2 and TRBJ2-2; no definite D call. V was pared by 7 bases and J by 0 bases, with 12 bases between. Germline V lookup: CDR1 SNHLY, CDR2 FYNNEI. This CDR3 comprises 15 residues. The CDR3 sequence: CASTEALSNTGELFF. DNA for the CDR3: TGTGCCAGCACCGAGGCCCTATCGAACACCGGGGAGCTGTTTTTT.

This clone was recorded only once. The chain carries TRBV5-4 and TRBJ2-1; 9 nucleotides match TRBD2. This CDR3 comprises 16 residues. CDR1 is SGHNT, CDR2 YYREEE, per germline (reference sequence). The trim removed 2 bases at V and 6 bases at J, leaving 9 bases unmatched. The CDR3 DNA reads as TGTGCCAGCAGCTTCAAGCGGGAGGAGAGTCGCAATGAGCAGTTCTTC. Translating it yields CASSFKREESRNEQFF.

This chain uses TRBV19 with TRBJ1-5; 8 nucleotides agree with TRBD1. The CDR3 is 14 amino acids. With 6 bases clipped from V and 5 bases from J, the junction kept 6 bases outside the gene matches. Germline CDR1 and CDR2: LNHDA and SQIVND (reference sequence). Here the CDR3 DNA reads TGTGCCAGTAGCAAGACAGGGGTCGATCAGCCCCAGCATTTT. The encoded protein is CASSKTGVDQPQHF.

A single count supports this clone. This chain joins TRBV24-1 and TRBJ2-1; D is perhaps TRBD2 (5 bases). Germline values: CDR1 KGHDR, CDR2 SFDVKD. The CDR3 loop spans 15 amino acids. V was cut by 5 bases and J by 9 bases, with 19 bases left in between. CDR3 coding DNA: TGTGCCACCAGTGGCCCGGGTGTGGTCCGGGGTGAGCAGTTCTTC. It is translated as CATSGPGVVRGEQFF.

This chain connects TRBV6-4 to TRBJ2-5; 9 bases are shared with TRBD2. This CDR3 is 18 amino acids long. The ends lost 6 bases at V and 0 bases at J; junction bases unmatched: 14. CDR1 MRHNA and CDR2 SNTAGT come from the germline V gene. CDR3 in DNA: TGTGCCAGCAGCGATTTTTCTCAGCGGGAGGCCTACCAAGAGACCCAGTACTTC. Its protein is CASSDFSQREAYQETQYF.

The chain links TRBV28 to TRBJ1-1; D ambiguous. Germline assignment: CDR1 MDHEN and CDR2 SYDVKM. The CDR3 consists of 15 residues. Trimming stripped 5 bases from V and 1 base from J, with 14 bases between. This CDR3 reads CASSVPPGKNTEAFF. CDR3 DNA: TGTGCCAGCAGTGTCCCTCCAGGAAAGAACACTGAAGCTTTCTTT.

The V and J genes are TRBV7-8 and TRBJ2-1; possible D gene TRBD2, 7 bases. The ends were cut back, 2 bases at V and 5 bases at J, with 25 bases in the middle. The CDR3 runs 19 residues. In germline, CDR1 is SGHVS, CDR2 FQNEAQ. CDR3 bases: TGTGCCAGCAGCTTACCCCTAGACAGGCTCGAGGGGACTAACAATGAGCAGTTCTTC. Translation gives CASSLPLDRLEGTNNEQFF.

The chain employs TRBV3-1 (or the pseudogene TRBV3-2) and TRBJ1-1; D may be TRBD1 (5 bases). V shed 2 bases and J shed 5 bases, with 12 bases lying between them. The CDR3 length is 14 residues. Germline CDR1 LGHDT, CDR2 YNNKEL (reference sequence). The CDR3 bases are TGTGCCAGCAGCCAACCCGGGAGGGGTACTGAAGCTTTCTTT. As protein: CASSQPGRGTEAFF.

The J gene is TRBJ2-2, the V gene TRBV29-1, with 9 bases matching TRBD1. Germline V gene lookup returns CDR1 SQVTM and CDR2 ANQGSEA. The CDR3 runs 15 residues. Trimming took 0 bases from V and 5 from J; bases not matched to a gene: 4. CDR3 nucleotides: TGCAGCGTTGAAGACTGGACAGGGGTGACCGGGGAGCTGTTTTTT. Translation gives CSVEDWTGVTGELFF.

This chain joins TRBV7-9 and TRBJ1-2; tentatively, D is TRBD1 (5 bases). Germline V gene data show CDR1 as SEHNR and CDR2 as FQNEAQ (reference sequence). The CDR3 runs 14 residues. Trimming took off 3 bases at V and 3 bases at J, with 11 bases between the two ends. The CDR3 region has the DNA TGTGCCAGCAGCTTGCAGGGTATCGACTATGGCTACACCTTC. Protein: CASSLQGIDYGYTF. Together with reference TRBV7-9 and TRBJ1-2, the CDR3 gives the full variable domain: DTGVSQNPRHKITKRGQNVTFRCDPISEHNRLYWYRQTLGQGPEFLTYFQNEAQLEKSRLLSDRFSAERPKGSFSTLEIQRTEQGDSAMYLCASSLQGIDYGYTFGSGTRLTVV.